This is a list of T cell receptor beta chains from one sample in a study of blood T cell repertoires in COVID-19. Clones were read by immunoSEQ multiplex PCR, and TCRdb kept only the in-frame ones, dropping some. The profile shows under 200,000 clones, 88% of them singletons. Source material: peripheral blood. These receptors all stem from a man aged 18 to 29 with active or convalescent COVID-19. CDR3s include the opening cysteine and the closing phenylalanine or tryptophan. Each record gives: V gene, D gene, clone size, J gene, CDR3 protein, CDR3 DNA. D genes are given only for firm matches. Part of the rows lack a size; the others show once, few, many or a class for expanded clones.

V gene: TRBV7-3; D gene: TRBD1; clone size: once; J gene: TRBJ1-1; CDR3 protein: CASSLTGQNMNTEAFF; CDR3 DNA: TGTGCCAGCAGCTTAACGGGACAGAATATGAACACTGAAGCTTTCTTT
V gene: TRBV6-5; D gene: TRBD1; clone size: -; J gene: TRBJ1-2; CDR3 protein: CASTGGQAANYGYTF; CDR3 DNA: TGTGCCAGCACTGGGGGACAGGCTGCTAACTATGGCTACACCTTC
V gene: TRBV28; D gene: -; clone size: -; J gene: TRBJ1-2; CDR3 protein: CASSNLNGLGGYTF; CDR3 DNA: TGTGCCAGCAGCAATTTAAACGGGTTGGGTGGCTACACCTTC
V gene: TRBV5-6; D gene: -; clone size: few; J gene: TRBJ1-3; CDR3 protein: CASSDTGTSSGNTIYF; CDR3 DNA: TGTGCCAGCAGCGACACCGGGACAAGTTCTGGAAACACCATATATTTT
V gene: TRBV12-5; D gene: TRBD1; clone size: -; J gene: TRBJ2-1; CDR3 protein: CASGLATEDRVTLNEQFF; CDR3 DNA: TGTGCTAGTGGTTTGGCTACCGAAGACAGGGTAACGTTAAATGAGCAGTTCTTC
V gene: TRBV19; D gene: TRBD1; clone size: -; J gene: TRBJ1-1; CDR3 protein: CASSIRTGGAYTEAFF; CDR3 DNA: TGTGCCAGTAGTATCAGGACAGGGGGCGCGTACACTGAAGCTTTCTTT
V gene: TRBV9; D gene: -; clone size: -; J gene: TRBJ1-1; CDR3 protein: CASSVDGGSEAFF; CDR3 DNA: TGTGCCAGCAGCGTAGATGGAGGGTCTGAAGCTTTCTTT
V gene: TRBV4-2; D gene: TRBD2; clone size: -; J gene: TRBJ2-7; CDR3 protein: CASSQGTSGYYEQYF; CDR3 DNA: TGTGCCAGCAGCCAAGGGACTAGCGGTTATTACGAGCAGTACTTC
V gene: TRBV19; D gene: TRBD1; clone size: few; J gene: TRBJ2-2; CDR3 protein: CASRPTVRTGMGTGELFF; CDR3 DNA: TGTGCCAGTAGGCCAACGGTTCGGACAGGGATGGGAACCGGGGAGCTGTTTTTT
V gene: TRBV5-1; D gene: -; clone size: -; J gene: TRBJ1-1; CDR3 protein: CASSLDQGGMSTEAFF; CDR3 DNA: TGCGCCAGCAGCTTGGATCAGGGCGGGATGAGCACTGAAGCTTTCTTT
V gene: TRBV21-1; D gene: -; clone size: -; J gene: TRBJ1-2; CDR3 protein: CASSKPAGDYGYTF; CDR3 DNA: TGTGCCAGCAGCAAACCTGCAGGGGACTATGGCTACACCTTC
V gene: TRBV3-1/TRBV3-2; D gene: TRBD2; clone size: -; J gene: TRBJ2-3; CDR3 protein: CASSQKAGGPTDTQYF; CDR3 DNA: TGTGCCAGCAGCCAGAAAGCGGGAGGCCCCACAGATACGCAGTATTTT
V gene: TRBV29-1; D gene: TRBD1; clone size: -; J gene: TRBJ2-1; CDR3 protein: CSVEGGQVKDLFF; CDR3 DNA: TGCAGCGTTGAAGGGGGACAGGTCAAGGATCTGTTCTTC
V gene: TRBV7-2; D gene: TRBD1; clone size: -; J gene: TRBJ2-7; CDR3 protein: CASSLGPGQGREQYF; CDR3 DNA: TGTGCCAGCAGCTTAGGGCCGGGACAGGGTCGCGAGCAGTACTTC
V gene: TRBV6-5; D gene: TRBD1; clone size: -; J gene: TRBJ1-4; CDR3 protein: CASWTGTNEKLFF; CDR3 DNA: TGTGCCAGTTGGACAGGAACTAATGAAAAACTGTTTTTT
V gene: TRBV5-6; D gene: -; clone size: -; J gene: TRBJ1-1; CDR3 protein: CASSLGRGNTEAFF; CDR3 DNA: TGTGCCAGCAGCTTGGGCAGGGGTAACACTGAAGCTTTCTTT
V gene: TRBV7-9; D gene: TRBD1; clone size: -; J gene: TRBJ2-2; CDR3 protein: CASSPSTGGGGELFF; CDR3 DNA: TGTGCCAGCAGCCCATCGACAGGGGGTGGCGGGGAGCTGTTTTTT
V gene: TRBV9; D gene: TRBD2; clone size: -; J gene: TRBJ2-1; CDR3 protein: CASSVRAGGYNEQFF; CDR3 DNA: TGTGCCAGCAGCGTAAGAGCGGGGGGCTACAATGAGCAGTTCTTC
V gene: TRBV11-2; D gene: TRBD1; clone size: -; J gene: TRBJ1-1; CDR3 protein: CASSLMTGATNTEAFF; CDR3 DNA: TGTGCCAGCAGCCTGATGACAGGGGCGACGAACACTGAAGCTTTCTTT
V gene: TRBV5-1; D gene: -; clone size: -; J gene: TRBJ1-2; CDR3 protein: CASSLSSRYGYTF; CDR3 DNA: TGCGCCAGCAGCTTGTCCAGTCGCTATGGCTACACCTTC
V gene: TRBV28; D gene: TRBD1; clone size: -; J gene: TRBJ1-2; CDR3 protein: CASSLADRALYYGYTF; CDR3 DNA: TGTGCCAGCAGTTTGGCGGACAGGGCACTCTACTATGGCTACACCTTC
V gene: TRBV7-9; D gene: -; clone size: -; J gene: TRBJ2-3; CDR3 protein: CASSFSDTQYF; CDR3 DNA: TGTGCCAGCAGCTTCTCAGATACGCAGTATTTT